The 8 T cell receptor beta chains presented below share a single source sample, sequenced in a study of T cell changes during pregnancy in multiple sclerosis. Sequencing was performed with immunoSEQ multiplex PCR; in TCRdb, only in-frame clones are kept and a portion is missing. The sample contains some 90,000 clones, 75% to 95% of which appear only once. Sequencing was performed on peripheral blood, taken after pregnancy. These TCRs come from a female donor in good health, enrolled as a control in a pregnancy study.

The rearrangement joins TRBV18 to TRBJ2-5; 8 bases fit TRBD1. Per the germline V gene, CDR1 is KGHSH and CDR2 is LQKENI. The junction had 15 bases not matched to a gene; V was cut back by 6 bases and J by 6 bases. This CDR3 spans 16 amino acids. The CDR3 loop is CASSPGTGLNGKTQYF. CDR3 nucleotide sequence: TGTGCCAGCTCCCCCGGGACAGGTCTTAATGGGAAGACCCAGTACTTC.

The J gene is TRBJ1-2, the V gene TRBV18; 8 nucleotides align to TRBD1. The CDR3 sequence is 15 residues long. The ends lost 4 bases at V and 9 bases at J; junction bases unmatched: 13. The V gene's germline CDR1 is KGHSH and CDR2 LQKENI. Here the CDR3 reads CASSLHSDRGESYTF. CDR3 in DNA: TGTGCCAGCTCACTTCATTCCGACAGGGGAGAAAGCTACACCTTC.

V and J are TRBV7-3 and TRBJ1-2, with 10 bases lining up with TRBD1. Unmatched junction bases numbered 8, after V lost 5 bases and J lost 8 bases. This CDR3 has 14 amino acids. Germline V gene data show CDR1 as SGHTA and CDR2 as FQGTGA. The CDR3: CASSLTGGPMGYTF. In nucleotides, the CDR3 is TGTGCCAGCAGCCTGACAGGGGGCCCTATGGGCTACACCTTC.

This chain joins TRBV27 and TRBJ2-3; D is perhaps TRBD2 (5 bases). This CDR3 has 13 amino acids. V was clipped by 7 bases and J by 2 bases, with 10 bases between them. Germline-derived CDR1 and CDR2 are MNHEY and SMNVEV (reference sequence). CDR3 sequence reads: CASTGLSTDTQYF. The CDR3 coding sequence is TGTGCCAGCACCGGACTTTCCACAGATACGCAGTATTTT.

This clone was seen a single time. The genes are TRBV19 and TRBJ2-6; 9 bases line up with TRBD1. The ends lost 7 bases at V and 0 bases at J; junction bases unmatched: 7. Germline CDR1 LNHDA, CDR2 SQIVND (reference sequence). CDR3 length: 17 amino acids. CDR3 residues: CASTGTGGGSGANVLTF. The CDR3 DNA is TGTGCCAGTACGGGAACAGGGGGCGGCTCTGGGGCCAACGTCCTGACTTTC.

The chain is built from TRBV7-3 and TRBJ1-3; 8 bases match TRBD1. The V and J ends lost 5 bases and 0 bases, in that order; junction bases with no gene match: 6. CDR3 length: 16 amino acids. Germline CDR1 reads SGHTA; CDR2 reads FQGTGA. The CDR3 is CASSQGTGNSGNTIYF. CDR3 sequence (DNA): TGTGCCAGCAGCCAAGGGACAGGAAACTCTGGAAACACCATATATTTT.

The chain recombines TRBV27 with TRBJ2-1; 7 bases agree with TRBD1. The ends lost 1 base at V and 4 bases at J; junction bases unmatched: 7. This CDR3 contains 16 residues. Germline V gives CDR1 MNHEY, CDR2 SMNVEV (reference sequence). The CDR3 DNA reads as TGTGCCAGCAGTTTATTGGGCCAACAGGGGTACAATGAGCAGTTCTTC. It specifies CASSLLGQQGYNEQFF.

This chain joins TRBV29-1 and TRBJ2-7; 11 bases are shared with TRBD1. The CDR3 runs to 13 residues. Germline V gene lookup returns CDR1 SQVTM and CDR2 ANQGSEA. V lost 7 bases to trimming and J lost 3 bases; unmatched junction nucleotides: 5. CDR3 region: CSAGTGGYYEQYF. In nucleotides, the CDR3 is TGCAGCGCTGGGACAGGGGGGTACTACGAGCAGTACTTC.